This entry lists 11 T cell receptor beta chains sequenced from one sample in a study of T cell responses to AZD1222 COVID-19 vaccine. The method was immunoSEQ multiplex PCR; TCRdb's version includes in-frame clones alone and lacks a portion of them. The sample shows approximately 98,000 clones, just over 85% of them seen only once. Sequencing was performed on peripheral blood, taken on day 0 of AZD1222 vaccination. The origin of the receptors is an adult in good health.

The rearrangement uses TRBV11-2 and TRBJ2-7; TRBD1 aligns across 9 bases. V trimming: 6 bases; J trimming: 3 bases; junction bases outside the gene matches: 3. CDR3 size: 13 residues. Germline lookup yields CDR1 SGHAT and CDR2 FQNNGV. The CDR3 region has the DNA TGTGCCAGCAGGCCGACAGGGGGCTACGAGCAGTACTTC. Amino acid sequence: CASRPTGGYEQYF.

This chain joins TRBV6-4 and TRBJ2-1; 9 positions match TRBD1. V lost 5 bases, J lost 8 bases, and 7 bases stayed unmatched. CDR3 length: 14 amino acids. Per germline, CDR1 MRHNA and CDR2 SNTAGT. CDR3 residues: CASSTGQGIYEQFF. The CDR3 nucleotides read TGTGCCAGCAGTACGGGACAGGGCATCTATGAGCAGTTCTTC.

This chain uses TRBV28 with TRBJ1-5; D is undetermined. The ends were cut back, 6 bases at V and 7 bases at J, with 13 bases in the middle. From germline, CDR1 is MDHEN and CDR2 SYDVKM. This CDR3 has 13 residues. CDR3 amino acids: CASSPGVGQPQHF. Written as DNA, the CDR3 is TGTGCCAGCAGCCCTGGGGTTGGGCAGCCCCAGCATTTT.

The chain joins TRBV15 to TRBJ1-3; 8 bases map to TRBD1. Germline CDR1 reads LNHNV; CDR2 reads YYDKDF (reference sequence). The CDR3 sequence is 20 residues long. V lost 2 bases and J lost 8; bases outside the gene matches: 23. The CDR3 region has the DNA TGTGCCACCAGCAGAAGGACCGGGACAGGAGGATATCGGTCGGGACACACCATATATTTT. Translated: CATSRRTGTGGYRSGHTIYF.

The chain carries TRBV7-9 and TRBJ2-7; 7 positions match TRBD1. CDR3 length: 15 residues. Per germline, CDR1 SEHNR and CDR2 FQNEAQ (reference sequence). The J segment lost 2 bases and the V segment lost 5 bases, leaving 9 bases of the junction unmatched. The CDR3 DNA reads TGTGCCAGCAGCCCTCCCGGGACAGCCACCTACGAGCAGTACTTC. As protein: CASSPPGTATYEQYF.

The rearrangement links TRBV28 to TRBJ2-1, with 7 positions matching TRBD2. The CDR3 loop spans 18 amino acids. Germline-derived CDR1 and CDR2 are MDHEN and SYDVKM. The ends lost 4 bases at V and 6 bases at J; junction bases unmatched: 18. This CDR3 is CASSSITPGRGLLNEQFF. The CDR3 DNA sequence: TGTGCCAGCAGTTCAATTACCCCCGGGCGGGGGTTGCTCAATGAGCAGTTCTTC.

The chain links TRBV2 to TRBJ2-3; D is unresolved. CDR3 size: 12 residues. Germline CDR1 SNHLY, CDR2 FYNNEI. Trimming left V 8 bases short and J 6 bases short, with 12 bases between. CDR3 protein: CASLKEADTQYF. For the CDR3, the DNA is TGTGCCAGCCTTAAAGAGGCGGATACGCAGTATTTT.

The V and J genes are TRBV6-2 or TRBV6-3 and TRBJ2-2; TRBD2 matches 9 bases. V lost 6 bases, J lost 2 bases, and 10 bases stayed unmatched. The CDR3 runs 17 residues. Looked up from germline, CDR1 is MNHEY and CDR2 is SVGEGT. The CDR3 DNA is TGTGCCAGCAGCCCACTCAGACTAGCGGTTAACACCGGGGAGCTGTTTTTT. Translating gives CASSPLRLAVNTGELFF.

CDR3 loop: CASSEGQGGNQPQHF. CDR3 bases: TGTGCCAGCAGTGAGGGACAGGGTGGCAATCAGCCCCAGCATTTT. The rearrangement links TRBV2 to TRBJ1-5; TRBD1 matches at 9 bases. V gave up 3 bases and J gave up 2 bases; unmatched junction bases: 2. CDR3 length: 15 residues. Germline CDR1 and CDR2: SNHLY and FYNNEI.

The chain links TRBV12-3 or TRBV12-4 to TRBJ2-1, with D perhaps TRBD2 (5 bases). The CDR3 is 11 amino acids. Trimming removed 5 bases at V and 13 bases at J, with 12 bases between. The CDR3 loop is CASSRDGVQFF. As DNA, the CDR3 is TGTGCCAGCAGTAGAGACGGGGTACAGTTCTTC.

The CDR3 region has the DNA TGTGCCAGCAGCCCCAAAAGCGGGGGATCAGATACGCAGTATTTT. The encoded protein is CASSPKSGGSDTQYF. The rearrangement joins TRBV7-9 to TRBJ2-3; TRBD2 matches at 8 bases. CDR1 and CDR2 from the germline V gene are SEHNR and FQNEAQ (reference sequence). The CDR3 length is 15 residues. The ends lost 5 bases at V and 4 bases at J; junction bases unmatched: 8.